This T cell receptor beta chain was recorded in a study of cytomegalovirus exposure and HLA in healthy donors. This clone has only one observation. The junction does not match germline at one end; this may be a read error. The PCR was carried out with 60 Vbeta primers and 13 Jbeta primers. TCRdb's table, derived via immunoSEQ multiplex PCR, lists solely in-frame clones and lacks some. Seen here are about 190,000 clones, around four fifths observed once, and the top ten hold approximately 1.8%. Sequencing was done on a sample of PBMCs. This clonotype was sampled from a middle-aged man in good health and CMV-seropositive.

In nucleotides, the CDR3 is TGCAGCGTATCCGGGACAGGGCAGTCCGGAAGCACCATATATTTT. As protein: CSVSGTGQSGSTIYF. This chain joins TRBV29-1 and TRBJ1-3, with 9 bases that match TRBD1. The CDR3 contains 15 residues. CDR1 is SQVTM and CDR2 is ANQGSEA in the germline V gene.